A selection of T cell receptor beta chains follows, all from one sample in a study of cytomegalovirus exposure and HLA in healthy donors. Assay used: immunoSEQ multiplex PCR; TCRdb lists only in-frame clones, some missing. The sample has under 200,000 clones; roughly 79% are singletons. The sequencing sample was made of PBMCs. The receptor source for this set is a male donor in good health and CMV-seropositive. CDR3s include the opening cysteine and the closing phenylalanine or tryptophan. The D gene is left open where the match is weak. Size is omitted from some rows. Given values are once, few, many or a class for expanded clones.

v_call: TRBV4-3
j_call: TRBJ2-7
d_call: -
clone_size: -
cdr3_nt: TGCGCCAGCAGCCAAGATCGGGTCGGAGGGCAGTACTTC
cdr3_aa: CASSQDRVGGQYF

v_call: TRBV9
j_call: TRBJ1-2
d_call: -
clone_size: -
cdr3_nt: TGTGCCAGCAGCCAGGGAGGGCAGAGCGATGGCGGCTACACCTTC
cdr3_aa: CASSQGGQSDGGYTF

v_call: TRBV7-9
j_call: TRBJ1-1
d_call: -
clone_size: -
cdr3_nt: TGTGCCAGCAGCTTGGGAAGCGGGGGGACTGAAGCTTTCTTT
cdr3_aa: CASSLGSGGTEAFF

v_call: TRBV19
j_call: TRBJ2-3
d_call: -
clone_size: -
cdr3_nt: TGTGCCAGTAGTCCAGAAACGGGTCAGACGCAGTATTTT
cdr3_aa: CASSPETGQTQYF

v_call: TRBV5-1
j_call: TRBJ2-3
d_call: TRBD2
clone_size: -
cdr3_nt: TGCGCCAGCAGCCCCGGAGGGAGCGGGGTTTACACAGATACGCAGTATTTT
cdr3_aa: CASSPGGSGVYTDTQYF

v_call: TRBV5-1
j_call: TRBJ2-3
d_call: TRBD1
clone_size: -
cdr3_nt: TGCGCCAGCAGCTTGGGGGGACAGGGGGCCGGTACGCAGTATTTT
cdr3_aa: CASSLGGQGAGTQYF

v_call: TRBV6-6
j_call: TRBJ1-1
d_call: -
clone_size: -
cdr3_nt: TGTGCCAGCAGCTCCCCGGGAGGGTACACTGAAGCTTTCTTT
cdr3_aa: CASSSPGGYTEAFF

v_call: TRBV30
j_call: TRBJ2-3
d_call: -
clone_size: -
cdr3_nt: TGTGCCACTTCGAGGACAGATACGCAGTATTTT
cdr3_aa: CATSRTDTQYF

v_call: TRBV6-5
j_call: TRBJ2-5
d_call: -
clone_size: -
cdr3_nt: TGTGCCAGCAGTAGAGACTATGTTGAGACCCAGTACTTC
cdr3_aa: CASSRDYVETQYF

v_call: TRBV27
j_call: TRBJ2-3
d_call: -
clone_size: -
cdr3_nt: TGTGCCAGCAGTTTACTTCTAAGCACAGATACGCAGTATTTT
cdr3_aa: CASSLLLSTDTQYF

v_call: TRBV7-8
j_call: TRBJ2-1
d_call: TRBD2
clone_size: -
cdr3_nt: TGTGCCAGCAGCTTAGCATGGCCTAGCGGACAACAGTTCTTC
cdr3_aa: CASSLAWPSGQQFF

v_call: TRBV9
j_call: TRBJ2-2
d_call: TRBD2
clone_size: -
cdr3_nt: TGTGCCAGCAGCGTGCGGGGGATAACGCCCGGGGAGGAGCTGTTTTTT
cdr3_aa: CASSVRGITPGEELFF

v_call: TRBV27
j_call: TRBJ1-6
d_call: TRBD1
clone_size: -
cdr3_nt: TGTGCCAGCAGGAGGGGGCAGGGTAATTCACCCCTCCACTTT
cdr3_aa: CASRRGQGNSPLHF

v_call: TRBV5-4
j_call: TRBJ1-1
d_call: -
clone_size: -
cdr3_nt: TGTGCCAGCAGGGGGCAGATGAACACTGAAGCTTTCTTT
cdr3_aa: CASRGQMNTEAFF

v_call: TRBV10-1
j_call: TRBJ2-7
d_call: TRBD1
clone_size: few
cdr3_nt: TGCGCCAGCAGTGACTCGGGACAGGGTAGATACGAGCAGTACTTC
cdr3_aa: CASSDSGQGRYEQYF

v_call: TRBV5-4
j_call: TRBJ2-7
d_call: -
clone_size: -
cdr3_nt: TGTGCCAGCAGCGGAGGACCGACTCCCAGCTCCTACGAGCAGTACTTC
cdr3_aa: CASSGGPTPSSYEQYF

v_call: TRBV12-5
j_call: TRBJ2-1
d_call: TRBD1
clone_size: -
cdr3_nt: TGTGCGAGTAGCTCGGGACAGGGGATTGAGAATGAGCAGTTCTTC
cdr3_aa: CASSSGQGIENEQFF

v_call: TRBV6-6
j_call: TRBJ2-3
d_call: -
clone_size: few
cdr3_nt: TGTGCCAGCAGTTACCCCCCGGATACGCAGTATTTT
cdr3_aa: CASSYPPDTQYF

v_call: TRBV7-3
j_call: TRBJ2-7
d_call: -
clone_size: once
cdr3_nt: TGTGCCAGCAGCTTAACTGGGATTGGGGCGCGGGAGCAGTACTTC
cdr3_aa: CASSLTGIGAREQYF

v_call: TRBV14
j_call: TRBJ1-2
d_call: TRBD1
clone_size: -
cdr3_nt: TGTGCCAGCAGCCCGGGACAGGCCTATGGCTACACCTTC
cdr3_aa: CASSPGQAYGYTF

v_call: TRBV27
j_call: TRBJ1-6
d_call: -
clone_size: -
cdr3_nt: TGTGCCAGCAGCAAGGACAGTGTCTATAATTCACCCCTCCACTTT
cdr3_aa: CASSKDSVYNSPLHF

v_call: TRBV4-3
j_call: TRBJ1-2
d_call: -
clone_size: -
cdr3_nt: TGCGCCAGCAGCCAAGATCGGGGTGGGGCTAACTATGGCTACACCTTC
cdr3_aa: CASSQDRGGANYGYTF

v_call: TRBV5-6
j_call: TRBJ1-1
d_call: TRBD1
clone_size: few
cdr3_nt: TGTGCCAGCAGCTTGGTTGGGACAGGCCTGGGAGCTTTCTTT
cdr3_aa: CASSLVGTGLGAFF

v_call: TRBV27
j_call: TRBJ1-4
d_call: TRBD1
clone_size: -
cdr3_nt: TGTGCCAGCAGTACGACCGGGACAGGGGGACCAACTAATGAAAAACTGTTTTTT
cdr3_aa: CASSTTGTGGPTNEKLFF

v_call: TRBV5-6
j_call: TRBJ2-7
d_call: TRBD1
clone_size: -
cdr3_nt: TGTGCCAGCAGCTTGGCCCGGGACAGGGCTTACGAGCAGTACTTC
cdr3_aa: CASSLARDRAYEQYF

v_call: TRBV2
j_call: TRBJ2-2
d_call: -
clone_size: -
cdr3_nt: TGTGCCAGCGGAGGGGGCTTCACCGGGGAGCTGTTTTTT
cdr3_aa: CASGGGFTGELFF

v_call: TRBV5-1
j_call: TRBJ2-1
d_call: TRBD1
clone_size: -
cdr3_nt: TGCGCCAGCAGCGACTGGGACAGAACCCACAATGAGCAGTTCTTC
cdr3_aa: CASSDWDRTHNEQFF

v_call: TRBV19
j_call: TRBJ1-2
d_call: TRBD1
clone_size: -
cdr3_nt: TGTGCCAGTAGTATGGGACAGGATTGGACTCTCTATGGCTACACCTTC
cdr3_aa: CASSMGQDWTLYGYTF

v_call: TRBV13
j_call: TRBJ2-5
d_call: -
clone_size: once
cdr3_nt: TGTGCCAGCAGCACCCGGACTGCCCAAGAGACCCAGTACTTC
cdr3_aa: CASSTRTAQETQYF

v_call: TRBV15
j_call: TRBJ1-5
d_call: TRBD1
clone_size: -
cdr3_nt: TGTGCCACCAGCAGAGTAGGGGGCAGGGATCAGCCCCAGCATTTT
cdr3_aa: CATSRVGGRDQPQHF

v_call: TRBV29-1
j_call: TRBJ1-2
d_call: -
clone_size: -
cdr3_nt: TGCAGCGTTGTATTATCGGGGGCTAACTATGGCTACACCTTC
cdr3_aa: CSVVLSGANYGYTF

v_call: TRBV11-2
j_call: TRBJ1-5
d_call: TRBD1
clone_size: -
cdr3_nt: TGTGCCAGCAGCCCCATACAGGGGGTAAGCAATCAGCCCCAGCATTTT
cdr3_aa: CASSPIQGVSNQPQHF

v_call: TRBV30
j_call: TRBJ2-5
d_call: -
clone_size: -
cdr3_nt: TGTGCCTGGAACAGGGACCAAGAGACCCAGTACTTC
cdr3_aa: CAWNRDQETQYF

v_call: TRBV6-5
j_call: TRBJ2-3
d_call: -
clone_size: -
cdr3_nt: TGTGCCAGCAGTTACTCGCAGGGTCTGACAGATACGCAGTATTTT
cdr3_aa: CASSYSQGLTDTQYF

v_call: TRBV2
j_call: TRBJ1-2
d_call: -
clone_size: -
cdr3_nt: TGTGCCAGCAGTGGGGAGGGGGTTGATACCATCTATGGCTACACCTTC
cdr3_aa: CASSGEGVDTIYGYTF

v_call: TRBV11-2
j_call: TRBJ2-7
d_call: TRBD1
clone_size: -
cdr3_nt: TGTGCCAGCAGCCGGGACAGCGCTTTGGTCTTC
cdr3_aa: CASSRDSALVF

v_call: TRBV9
j_call: TRBJ1-4
d_call: -
clone_size: -
cdr3_nt: TGTGCCAGCAGCGCCCAGCAGGATGAAAAACTGTTTTTT
cdr3_aa: CASSAQQDEKLFF

v_call: TRBV9
j_call: TRBJ2-5
d_call: -
clone_size: -
cdr3_nt: TGTGCCAGCAGCTGGGACTTCCAAGAGACCCAGTACTTC
cdr3_aa: CASSWDFQETQYF

v_call: TRBV7-6
j_call: TRBJ1-4
d_call: -
clone_size: few
cdr3_nt: TGTGCCAGCAGCTTAACATGGGGGAGGGGTGAAAAACTGTTTTTT
cdr3_aa: CASSLTWGRGEKLFF

v_call: TRBV9
j_call: TRBJ2-3
d_call: TRBD2
clone_size: -
cdr3_nt: TGTGCCAGCAGTCCAGGGCTAGCGGGGGGATGGGATACGCAGTATTTT
cdr3_aa: CASSPGLAGGWDTQYF

v_call: TRBV5-1
j_call: TRBJ2-7
d_call: -
clone_size: once
cdr3_nt: TGCGCCAGCAGCGCGGGGTATAGCTCCTACGAGCAGTACTTC
cdr3_aa: CASSAGYSSYEQYF

v_call: TRBV7-7
j_call: TRBJ2-1
d_call: -
clone_size: -
cdr3_nt: TGTGCTAGCAGCGCTGGGGGGTACAATGAGCAGTTCTTC
cdr3_aa: CASSAGGYNEQFF

v_call: TRBV7-7
j_call: TRBJ2-5
d_call: TRBD2
clone_size: -
cdr3_nt: TGTGCTAGCAGCTCTATTCCAGGGACTAACTCCAAAGAGACCCAGTACTTC
cdr3_aa: CASSSIPGTNSKETQYF

v_call: TRBV27
j_call: TRBJ1-6
d_call: TRBD1
clone_size: once
cdr3_nt: TGTGCCAGCAGTTTAGGGAACAGGAGGGGGCCGGATTCACCCCTCCACTTT
cdr3_aa: CASSLGNRRGPDSPLHF

v_call: TRBV7-8
j_call: TRBJ1-2
d_call: TRBD1
clone_size: -
cdr3_nt: TGTGCCAGCAGCTTAGGGGGACAGGGGTCGGCTGGCTACACCTTC
cdr3_aa: CASSLGGQGSAGYTF

v_call: TRBV5-1
j_call: TRBJ2-7
d_call: TRBD1
clone_size: -
cdr3_nt: TGCGCCAGCAGCTGGAGGACAGGGGGGCCCTACGAGCAGTACTTC
cdr3_aa: CASSWRTGGPYEQYF

v_call: TRBV6-1
j_call: TRBJ2-7
d_call: -
clone_size: -
cdr3_nt: TGTGCCAGCAGTGAAAGGGGCGTCTCCTACGAGCAGTACTTC
cdr3_aa: CASSERGVSYEQYF

v_call: TRBV29-1
j_call: TRBJ2-2
d_call: TRBD1
clone_size: -
cdr3_nt: TGCAGCGTTGAGGGACAGACCGGGGAGCTGTTTTTT
cdr3_aa: CSVEGQTGELFF

v_call: TRBV5-1
j_call: TRBJ2-3
d_call: -
clone_size: -
cdr3_nt: TGCGCCAGCAGCTTGGAGGGGACAGATACGCAGTATTTT
cdr3_aa: CASSLEGTDTQYF

v_call: TRBV7-2
j_call: TRBJ2-5
d_call: TRBD1
clone_size: few
cdr3_nt: TGTGCCAGCAGCGCGGACAGGGGTCTGGTAGAGACCCAGTACTTC
cdr3_aa: CASSADRGLVETQYF

v_call: TRBV10-1
j_call: TRBJ2-7
d_call: TRBD1
clone_size: -
cdr3_nt: TGCGCCAGCAGGATCGGGACAGCTTACTACGAGCAGTACTTC
cdr3_aa: CASRIGTAYYEQYF

v_call: TRBV9
j_call: TRBJ1-1
d_call: -
clone_size: few
cdr3_nt: TGTGCCAGCAGCGTCGTGGGAGGGGGACAGAACACTGAAGCTTTCTTT
cdr3_aa: CASSVVGGGQNTEAFF

v_call: TRBV4-2
j_call: TRBJ2-7
d_call: TRBD1
clone_size: -
cdr3_nt: TGTGCCAGCAGCACAAACCCAGGGGGCCTCAGCTCCTACGAGCAGTACTTC
cdr3_aa: CASSTNPGGLSSYEQYF

v_call: TRBV6-5
j_call: TRBJ1-5
d_call: TRBD1
clone_size: -
cdr3_nt: TGTGCCAGCAGACAGGGGGCTGGCAATCAGCCCCAGCATTTT
cdr3_aa: CASRQGAGNQPQHF

v_call: TRBV9
j_call: TRBJ1-1
d_call: -
clone_size: -
cdr3_nt: TGTGCCAGCAGCCCCGGCCCTCCGGGAAACACTGAAGCTTTCTTT
cdr3_aa: CASSPGPPGNTEAFF

v_call: TRBV6-5
j_call: TRBJ2-7
d_call: -
clone_size: -
cdr3_nt: TGTGCCAGCAGCCCTTGGGACAACTCCTACGAGCAGTACTTC
cdr3_aa: CASSPWDNSYEQYF

v_call: TRBV19
j_call: TRBJ1-4
d_call: -
clone_size: -
cdr3_nt: TGTGCCAGTGCGGGGGGGCCGGGTGAAAAACTGTTTTTT
cdr3_aa: CASAGGPGEKLFF

v_call: TRBV21-1
j_call: TRBJ1-2
d_call: -
clone_size: -
cdr3_nt: TGTGCCAGCAGCCGAAGGGGGGACAGGGGGCCCTGCTATGGCTACACCTTC
cdr3_aa: CASSRRGDRGPCYGYTF